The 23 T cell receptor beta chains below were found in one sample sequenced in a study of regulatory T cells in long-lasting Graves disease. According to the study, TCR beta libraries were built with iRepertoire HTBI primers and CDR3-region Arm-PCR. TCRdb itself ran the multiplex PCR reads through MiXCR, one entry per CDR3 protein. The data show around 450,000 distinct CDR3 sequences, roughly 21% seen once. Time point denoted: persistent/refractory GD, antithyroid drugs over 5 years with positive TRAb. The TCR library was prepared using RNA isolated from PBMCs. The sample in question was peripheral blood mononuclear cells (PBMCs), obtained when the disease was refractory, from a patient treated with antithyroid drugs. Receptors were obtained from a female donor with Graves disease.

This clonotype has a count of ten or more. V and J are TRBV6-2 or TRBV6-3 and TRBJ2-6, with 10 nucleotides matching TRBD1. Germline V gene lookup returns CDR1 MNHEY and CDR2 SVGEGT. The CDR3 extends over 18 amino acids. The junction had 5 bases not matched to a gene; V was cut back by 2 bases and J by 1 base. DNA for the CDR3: TGTGCCAGCAGTTACCTCGGGACAGGGGTTTCTGGGGCCAACGTCCTGACTTTC. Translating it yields CASSYLGTGVSGANVLTF.

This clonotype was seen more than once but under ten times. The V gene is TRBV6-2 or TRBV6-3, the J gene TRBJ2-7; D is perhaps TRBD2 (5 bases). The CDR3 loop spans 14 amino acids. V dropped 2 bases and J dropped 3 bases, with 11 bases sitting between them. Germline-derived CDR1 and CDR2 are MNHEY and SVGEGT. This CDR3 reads CASSYRGQNYEQYF. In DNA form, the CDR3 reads TGTGCCAGCAGTTACCGGGGTCAGAACTACGAGCAGTACTTC.

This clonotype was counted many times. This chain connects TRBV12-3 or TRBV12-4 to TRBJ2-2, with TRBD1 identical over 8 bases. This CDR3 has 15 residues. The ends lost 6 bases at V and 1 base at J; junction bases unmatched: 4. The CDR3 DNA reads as TGTGCCAGCAGCTGGACAGGGAGGAACACCGGGGAGCTGTTTTTT. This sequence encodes CASSWTGRNTGELFF.

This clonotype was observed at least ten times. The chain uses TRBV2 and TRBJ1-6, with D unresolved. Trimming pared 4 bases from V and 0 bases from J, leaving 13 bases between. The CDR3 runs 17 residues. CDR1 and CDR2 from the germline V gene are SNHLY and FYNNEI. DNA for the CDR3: TGTGCCAGCAGTGTCAGAGACCCAAGCTCCTATAATTCACCCCTCCACTTT. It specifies CASSVRDPSSYNSPLHF. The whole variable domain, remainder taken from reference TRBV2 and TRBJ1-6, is EPEVTQTPSHQVTQMGQEVILRCVPISNHLYFYWYRQILGQKVEFLVSFYNNEISEKSEIFDDQFSVERPDGSNFTLKIRSTKLEDSAMYFCASSVRDPSSYNSPLHFGNGTRLTVT.

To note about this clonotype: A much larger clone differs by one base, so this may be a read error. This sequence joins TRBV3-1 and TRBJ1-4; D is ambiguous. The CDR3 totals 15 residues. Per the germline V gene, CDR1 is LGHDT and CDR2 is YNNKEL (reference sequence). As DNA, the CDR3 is TGTGCCAGCAGCCAAGATGTAACCTTTAATGAAGAACTGTTTTTT. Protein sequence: CASSQDVTFNEELFF.

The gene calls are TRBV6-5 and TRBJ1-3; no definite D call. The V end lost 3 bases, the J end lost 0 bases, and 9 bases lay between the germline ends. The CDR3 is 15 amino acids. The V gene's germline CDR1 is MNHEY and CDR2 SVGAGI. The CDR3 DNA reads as TGTGCCAGCAGTTATCGAGTTACCTCTGGAAACACCATATATTTT. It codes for CASSYRVTSGNTIYF.

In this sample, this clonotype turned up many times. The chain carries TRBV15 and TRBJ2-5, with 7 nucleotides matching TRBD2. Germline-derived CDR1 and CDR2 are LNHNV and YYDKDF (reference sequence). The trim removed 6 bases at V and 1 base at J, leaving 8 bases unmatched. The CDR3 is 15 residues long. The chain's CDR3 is CATSSAGMAQETQYF. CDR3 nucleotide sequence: TGTGCCACCAGTTCAGCGGGAATGGCCCAAGAGACCCAGTACTTC. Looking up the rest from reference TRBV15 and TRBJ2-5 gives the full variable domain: DAMVIQNPRYQVTQFGKPVTLSCSQTLNHNVMYWYQQKSSQAPKLLFHYYDKDFNNEADTPDNFQSRRPNTSFCFLDIRSPGLGDTAMYLCATSSAGMAQETQYFGPGTRLLVL.

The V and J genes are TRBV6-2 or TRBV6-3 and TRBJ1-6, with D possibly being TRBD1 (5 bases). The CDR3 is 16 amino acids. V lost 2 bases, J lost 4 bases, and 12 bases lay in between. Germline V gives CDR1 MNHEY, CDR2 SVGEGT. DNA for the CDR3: TGTGCCAGCAGTTACACCCCGGGGGGGTATAATTCACCCCTCCACTTT. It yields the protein CASSYTPGGYNSPLHF.

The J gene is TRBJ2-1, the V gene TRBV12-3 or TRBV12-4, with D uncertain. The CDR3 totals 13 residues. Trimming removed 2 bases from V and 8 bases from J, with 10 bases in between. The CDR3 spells CASSLSAADEQFF. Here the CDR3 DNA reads TGTGCCAGCAGTTTATCGGCAGCCGATGAGCAGTTCTTC.

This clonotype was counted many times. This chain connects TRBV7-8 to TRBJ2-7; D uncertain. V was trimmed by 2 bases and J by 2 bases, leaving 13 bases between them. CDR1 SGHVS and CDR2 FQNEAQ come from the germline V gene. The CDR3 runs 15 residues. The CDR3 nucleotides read TGTGCCAGCAGCTTAAGACCGCTCCTAGCCTACGAGCAGTACTTC. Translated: CASSLRPLLAYEQYF.

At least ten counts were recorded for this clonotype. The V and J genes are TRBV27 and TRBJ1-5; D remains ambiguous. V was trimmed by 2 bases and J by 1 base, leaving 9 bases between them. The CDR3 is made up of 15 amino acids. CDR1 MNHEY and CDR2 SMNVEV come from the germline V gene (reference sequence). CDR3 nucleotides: TGTGCCAGCAGTTTAGGTGCGGGGAGCAATCAGCCCCAGCATTTT. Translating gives CASSLGAGSNQPQHF.

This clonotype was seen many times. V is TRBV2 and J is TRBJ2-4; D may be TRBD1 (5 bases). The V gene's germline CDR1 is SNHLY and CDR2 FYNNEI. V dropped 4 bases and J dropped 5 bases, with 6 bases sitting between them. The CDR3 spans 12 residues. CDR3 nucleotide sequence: TGTGCCAGCAGTGTAGGGGAAAACATTCAGTACTTC. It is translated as CASSVGENIQYF.

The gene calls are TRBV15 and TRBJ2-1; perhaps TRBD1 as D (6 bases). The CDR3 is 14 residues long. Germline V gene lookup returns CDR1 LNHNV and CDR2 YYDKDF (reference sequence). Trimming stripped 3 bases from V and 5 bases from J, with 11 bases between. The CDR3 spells CATSSVGGHNEQFF. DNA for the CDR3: TGTGCCACCAGCAGTGTAGGGGGTCACAATGAGCAGTTCTTC.

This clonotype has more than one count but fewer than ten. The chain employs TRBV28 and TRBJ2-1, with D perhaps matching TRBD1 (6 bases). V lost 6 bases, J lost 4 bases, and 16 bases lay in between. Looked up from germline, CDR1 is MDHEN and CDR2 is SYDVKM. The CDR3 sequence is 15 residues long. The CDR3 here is CASRVTGTPYNEQFF. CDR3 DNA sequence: TGTGCCAGCAGAGTTACAGGGACACCATACAATGAGCAGTTCTTC.

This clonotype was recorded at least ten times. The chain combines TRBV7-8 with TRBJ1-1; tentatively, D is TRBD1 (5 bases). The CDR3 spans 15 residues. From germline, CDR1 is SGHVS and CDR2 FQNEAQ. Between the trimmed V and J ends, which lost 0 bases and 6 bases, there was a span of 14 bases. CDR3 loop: CASSLALRGIAEAFF. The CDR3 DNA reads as TGTGCCAGCAGCTTAGCTCTCCGGGGCATCGCTGAAGCTTTCTTT.

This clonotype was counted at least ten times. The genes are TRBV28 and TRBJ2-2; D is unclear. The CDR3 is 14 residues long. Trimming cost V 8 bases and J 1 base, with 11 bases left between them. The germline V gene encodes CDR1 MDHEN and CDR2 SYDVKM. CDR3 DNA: TGTGCCAGCCGAGACTGGAAGAACACCGGGGAGCTGTTTTTT. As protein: CASRDWKNTGELFF.

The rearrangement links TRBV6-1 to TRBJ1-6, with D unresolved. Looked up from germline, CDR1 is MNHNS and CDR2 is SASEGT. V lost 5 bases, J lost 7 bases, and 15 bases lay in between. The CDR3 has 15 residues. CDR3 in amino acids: CASSTLARKNSPLHF. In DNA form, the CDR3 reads TGTGCCAGCAGTACCCTAGCCCGGAAGAATTCACCCCTCCACTTT.

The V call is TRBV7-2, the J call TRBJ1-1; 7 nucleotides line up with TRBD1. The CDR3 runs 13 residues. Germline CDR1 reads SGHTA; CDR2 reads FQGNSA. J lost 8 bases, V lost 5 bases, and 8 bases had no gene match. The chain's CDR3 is CASSLGTAREAFF. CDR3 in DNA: TGTGCCAGCAGCCTAGGGACAGCAAGGGAAGCTTTCTTT.

CDR3 residues: CAWSPSARYGYTF. The CDR3 nucleotides are TGTGCCTGGTCCCCCTCCGCCCGCTATGGCTACACCTTC. V and J are TRBV30 and TRBJ1-2; D remains unclear. The V gene's germline CDR1 is GTSNPN and CDR2 SVGIG (reference sequence). Trimming cost V 5 bases and J 4 bases, with 14 bases left between them. The CDR3 extends over 13 amino acids.

CDR3 residues: CASSPSGGYNEKLFF. The CDR3 coding sequence is TGTGCCAGCAGCCCCTCCGGGGGATATAATGAAAAACTGTTTTTT. J is TRBJ1-4 and V is TRBV7-9; maybe TRBD1 (5 bases). CDR1 is SEHNR, CDR2 FQNEAQ, per germline (reference sequence). CDR3 length: 15 residues. Trimming cost V 5 bases and J 4 bases, with 14 bases left between them.

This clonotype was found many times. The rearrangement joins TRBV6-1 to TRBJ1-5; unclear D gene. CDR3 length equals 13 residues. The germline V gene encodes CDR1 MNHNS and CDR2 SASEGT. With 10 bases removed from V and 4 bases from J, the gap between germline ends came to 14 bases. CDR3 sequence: CATTDSENQPQHF. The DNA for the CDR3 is TGTGCCACCACCGATTCGGAGAATCAGCCCCAGCATTTT.

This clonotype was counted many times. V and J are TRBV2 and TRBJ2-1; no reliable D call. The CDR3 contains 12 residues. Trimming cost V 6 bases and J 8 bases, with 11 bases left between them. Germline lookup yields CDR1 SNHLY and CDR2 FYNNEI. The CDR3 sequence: CASRAEGDEQFF. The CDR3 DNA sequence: TGTGCCAGCAGGGCGGAAGGCGATGAGCAGTTCTTC.

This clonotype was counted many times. The CDR3 DNA follows: TGTGCCAGCAGTGAAGCGGATTACAGTAGCAATCAGCCCCAGCATTTT. It encodes CASSEADYSSNQPQHF. This chain connects TRBV2 to TRBJ1-5; D not resolved. This CDR3 has 16 residues. Germline CDR1 reads SNHLY; CDR2 reads FYNNEI. V was trimmed by 0 bases and J by 0 bases, leaving 9 bases between them.